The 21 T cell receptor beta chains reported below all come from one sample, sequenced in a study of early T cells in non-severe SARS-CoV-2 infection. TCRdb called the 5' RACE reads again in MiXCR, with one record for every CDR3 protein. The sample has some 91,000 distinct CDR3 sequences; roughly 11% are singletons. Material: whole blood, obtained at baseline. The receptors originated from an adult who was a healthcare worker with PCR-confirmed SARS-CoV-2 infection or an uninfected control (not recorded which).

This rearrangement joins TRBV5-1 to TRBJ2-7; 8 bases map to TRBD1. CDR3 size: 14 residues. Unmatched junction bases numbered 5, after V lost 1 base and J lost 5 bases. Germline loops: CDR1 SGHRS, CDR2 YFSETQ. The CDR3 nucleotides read TGCGCCAGCAGCTTGCGTCAGGGGGCCAACGAGCAGTACTTC. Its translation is CASSLRQGANEQYF.

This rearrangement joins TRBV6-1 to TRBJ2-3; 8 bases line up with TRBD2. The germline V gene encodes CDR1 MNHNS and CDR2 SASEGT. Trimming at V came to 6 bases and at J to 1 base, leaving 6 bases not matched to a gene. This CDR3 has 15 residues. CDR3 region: CASSVLLAGTDTQYF. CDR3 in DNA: TGTGCCAGCAGCGTACTACTAGCGGGCACAGATACGCAGTATTTT.

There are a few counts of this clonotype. CDR3 nucleotides: TGCAGTGCTAGCACCGGGACTCCCAATGAGCAGTTCTTC. This sequence encodes CSASTGTPNEQFF. This sequence joins TRBV20-1 and TRBJ2-1; TRBD2 might be the D (6 bases). The CDR3 runs to 13 residues. Trimming removed 3 bases at V and 6 bases at J, with 12 bases between. Germline V CDR1 and CDR2: DFQATT, SNEGSKA (reference sequence).

CDR3 in DNA: TGTGCCATCAGTGTCCAGCCTCAGGGTGAGAACACTGAAGCTTTCTTT. Its protein product is CAISVQPQGENTEAFF. This chain uses TRBV10-3 with TRBJ1-1; TRBD1 might be the D (5 bases). The V and J ends lost 4 bases and 1 base respectively, with 16 bases between them. The CDR3 has 16 residues. The V gene's germline CDR1 is ENHRY and CDR2 SYGVKD.

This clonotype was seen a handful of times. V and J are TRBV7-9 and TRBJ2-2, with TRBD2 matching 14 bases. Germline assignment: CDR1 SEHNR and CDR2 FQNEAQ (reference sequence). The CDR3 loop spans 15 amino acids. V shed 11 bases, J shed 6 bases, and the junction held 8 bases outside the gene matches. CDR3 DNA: TGTGCCGAGGGACTAGCGGGGGACCATTCCGGGGAGCTGTTTTTT. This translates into CAEGLAGDHSGELFF.

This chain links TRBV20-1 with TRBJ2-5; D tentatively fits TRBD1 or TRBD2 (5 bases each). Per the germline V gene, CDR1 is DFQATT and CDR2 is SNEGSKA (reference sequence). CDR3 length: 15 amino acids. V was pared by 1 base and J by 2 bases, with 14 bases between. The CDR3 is CSARAFLGAQETQYF. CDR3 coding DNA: TGCAGTGCTAGAGCCTTTCTCGGGGCTCAAGAGACCCAGTACTTC.

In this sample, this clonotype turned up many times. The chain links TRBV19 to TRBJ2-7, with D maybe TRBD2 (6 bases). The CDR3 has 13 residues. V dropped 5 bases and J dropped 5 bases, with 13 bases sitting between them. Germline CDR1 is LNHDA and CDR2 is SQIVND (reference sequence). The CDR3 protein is CASSVSGGDEQYF. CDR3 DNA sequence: TGTGCCAGTAGTGTTTCGGGCGGGGACGAGCAGTACTTC. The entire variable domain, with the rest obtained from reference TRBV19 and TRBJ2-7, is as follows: DGGITQSPKYLFRKEGQNVTLSCEQNLNHDAMYWYRQDPGQGLRLIYYSQIVNDFQKGDIAEGYSVSREKKESFPLTVTSAQKNPTAFYLCASSVSGGDEQYFGPGTRLTVT.

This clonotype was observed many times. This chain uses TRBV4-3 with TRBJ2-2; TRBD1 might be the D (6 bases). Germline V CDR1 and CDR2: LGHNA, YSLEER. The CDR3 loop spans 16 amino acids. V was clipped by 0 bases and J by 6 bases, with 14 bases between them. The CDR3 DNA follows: TGCGCCAGCAGCCAAGATCTGGGCAGGGGACCCGGGGAGCTGTTTTTT. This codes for CASSQDLGRGPGELFF.

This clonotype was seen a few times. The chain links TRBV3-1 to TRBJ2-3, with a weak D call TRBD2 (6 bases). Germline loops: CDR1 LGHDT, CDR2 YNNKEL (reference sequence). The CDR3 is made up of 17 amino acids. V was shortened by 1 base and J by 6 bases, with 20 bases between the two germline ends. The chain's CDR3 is CASSQGRAGPPHDTQYF. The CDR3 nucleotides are TGTGCCAGCAGCCAAGGGAGGGCGGGCCCACCGCATGATACGCAGTATTTT.

CDR3 protein: CASSLGQGFGETQYF. CDR3 DNA: TGTGCCAGCAGTTTAGGACAGGGTTTCGGAGAGACCCAGTACTTC. V usage is TRBV27 and J usage is TRBJ2-5; 8 bases are shared with TRBD1. Looked up from germline, CDR1 is MNHEY and CDR2 is SMNVEV (reference sequence). V shed 2 bases and J 4 bases; nucleotides not matched to a gene: 6. The CDR3 length is 15 residues.

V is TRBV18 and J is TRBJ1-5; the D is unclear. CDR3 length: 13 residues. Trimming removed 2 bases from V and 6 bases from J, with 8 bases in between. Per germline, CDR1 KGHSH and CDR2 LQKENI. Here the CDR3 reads CASSPGGGQPQHF. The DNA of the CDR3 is TGTGCCAGCTCACCAGGAGGTGGTCAGCCCCAGCATTTT.

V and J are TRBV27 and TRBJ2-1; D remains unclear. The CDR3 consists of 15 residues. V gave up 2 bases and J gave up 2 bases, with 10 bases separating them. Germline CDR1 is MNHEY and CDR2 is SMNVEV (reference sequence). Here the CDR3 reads CASSLRSVTYNEQFF. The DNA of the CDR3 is TGTGCCAGCAGTTTAAGGAGTGTAACCTACAATGAGCAGTTCTTC.

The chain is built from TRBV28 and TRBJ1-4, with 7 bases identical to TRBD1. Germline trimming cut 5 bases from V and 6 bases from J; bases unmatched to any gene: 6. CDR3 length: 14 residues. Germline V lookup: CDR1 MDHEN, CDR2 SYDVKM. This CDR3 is CASSPGTEDEKLFF. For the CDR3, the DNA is TGTGCCAGCAGTCCCGGGACAGAGGATGAAAAACTGTTTTTT.

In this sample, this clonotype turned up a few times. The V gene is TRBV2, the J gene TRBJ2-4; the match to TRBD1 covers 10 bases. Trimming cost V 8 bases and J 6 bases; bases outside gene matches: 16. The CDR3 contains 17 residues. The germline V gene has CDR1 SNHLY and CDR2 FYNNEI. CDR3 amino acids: CASLIPTGQGKRNIQYF. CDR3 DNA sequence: TGTGCCAGCCTGATTCCGACGGGACAGGGGAAGAGAAACATTCAGTACTTC.

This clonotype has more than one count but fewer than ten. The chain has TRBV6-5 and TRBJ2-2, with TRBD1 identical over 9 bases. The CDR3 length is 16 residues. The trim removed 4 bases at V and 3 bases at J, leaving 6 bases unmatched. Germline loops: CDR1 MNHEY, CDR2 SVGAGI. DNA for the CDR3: TGTGCCAGCAGTTTTTGGGACAGGGTAGACACCGGGGAGCTGTTTTTT. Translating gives CASSFWDRVDTGELFF.

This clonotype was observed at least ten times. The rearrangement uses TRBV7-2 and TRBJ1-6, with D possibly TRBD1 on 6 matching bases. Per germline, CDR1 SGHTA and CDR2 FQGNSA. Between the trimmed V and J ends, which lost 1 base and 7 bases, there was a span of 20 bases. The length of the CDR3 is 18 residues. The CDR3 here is CASSLVSVGTSRNSPLHF. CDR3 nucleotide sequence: TGTGCCAGCAGCTTAGTCTCCGTAGGGACATCGAGGAATTCACCCCTCCACTTT.

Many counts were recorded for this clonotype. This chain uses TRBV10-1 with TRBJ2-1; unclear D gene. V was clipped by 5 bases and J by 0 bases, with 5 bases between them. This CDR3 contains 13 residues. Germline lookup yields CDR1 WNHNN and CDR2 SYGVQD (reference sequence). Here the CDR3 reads CASSLTSYNEQFF. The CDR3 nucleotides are TGCGCCAGCAGTTTAACCTCCTACAATGAGCAGTTCTTC.

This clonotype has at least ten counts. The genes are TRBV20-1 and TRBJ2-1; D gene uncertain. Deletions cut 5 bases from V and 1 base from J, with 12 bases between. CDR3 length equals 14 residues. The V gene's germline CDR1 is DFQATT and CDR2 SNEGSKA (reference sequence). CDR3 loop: CSAQAASSYNEQFF. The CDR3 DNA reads TGCAGTGCTCAAGCAGCTAGTTCCTACAATGAGCAGTTCTTC.

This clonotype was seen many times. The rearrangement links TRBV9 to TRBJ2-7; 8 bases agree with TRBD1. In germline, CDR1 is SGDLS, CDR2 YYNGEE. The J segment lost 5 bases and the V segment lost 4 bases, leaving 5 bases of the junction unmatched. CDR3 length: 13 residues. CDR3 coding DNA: TGTGCCAGCAGCCCAGGGGGCTTCCACGAGCAGTACTTC. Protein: CASSPGGFHEQYF.

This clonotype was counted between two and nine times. CDR3 loop: CASSNRETTGTDTQYF. Written as DNA, the CDR3 is TGTGCCAGCAGCAACCGTGAGACTACCGGCACAGATACGCAGTATTTT. This chain joins TRBV7-2 and TRBJ2-3, with D possibly TRBD2 on 5 matching bases. CDR3 size: 16 residues. The germline V gene has CDR1 SGHTA and CDR2 FQGNSA. Trimming left V 5 bases short and J 1 base short, with 16 bases between.

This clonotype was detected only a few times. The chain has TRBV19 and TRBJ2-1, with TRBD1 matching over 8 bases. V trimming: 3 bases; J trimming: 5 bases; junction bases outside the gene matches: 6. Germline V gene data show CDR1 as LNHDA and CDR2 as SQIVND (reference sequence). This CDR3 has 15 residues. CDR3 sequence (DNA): TGTGCCAGTAGTATTGGCAGGGGGCCCCACAATGAGCAGTTCTTC. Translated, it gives CASSIGRGPHNEQFF.